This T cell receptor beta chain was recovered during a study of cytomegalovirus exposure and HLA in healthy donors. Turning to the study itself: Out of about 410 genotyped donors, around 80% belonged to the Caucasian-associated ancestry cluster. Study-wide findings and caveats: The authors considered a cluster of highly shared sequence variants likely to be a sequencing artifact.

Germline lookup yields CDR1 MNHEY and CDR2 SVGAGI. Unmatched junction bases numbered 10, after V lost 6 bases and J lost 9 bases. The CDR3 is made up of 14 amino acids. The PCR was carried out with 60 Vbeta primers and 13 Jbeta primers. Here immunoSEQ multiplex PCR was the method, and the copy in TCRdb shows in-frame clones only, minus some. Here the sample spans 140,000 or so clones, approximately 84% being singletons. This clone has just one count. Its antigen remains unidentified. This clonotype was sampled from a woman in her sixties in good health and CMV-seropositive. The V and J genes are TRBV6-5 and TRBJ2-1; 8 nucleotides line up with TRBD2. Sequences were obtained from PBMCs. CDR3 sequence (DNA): TGTGCCAGCAGCCCCGGGACTAGGGGCGGTGAGCAGTTCTTC. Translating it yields CASSPGTRGGEQFF.